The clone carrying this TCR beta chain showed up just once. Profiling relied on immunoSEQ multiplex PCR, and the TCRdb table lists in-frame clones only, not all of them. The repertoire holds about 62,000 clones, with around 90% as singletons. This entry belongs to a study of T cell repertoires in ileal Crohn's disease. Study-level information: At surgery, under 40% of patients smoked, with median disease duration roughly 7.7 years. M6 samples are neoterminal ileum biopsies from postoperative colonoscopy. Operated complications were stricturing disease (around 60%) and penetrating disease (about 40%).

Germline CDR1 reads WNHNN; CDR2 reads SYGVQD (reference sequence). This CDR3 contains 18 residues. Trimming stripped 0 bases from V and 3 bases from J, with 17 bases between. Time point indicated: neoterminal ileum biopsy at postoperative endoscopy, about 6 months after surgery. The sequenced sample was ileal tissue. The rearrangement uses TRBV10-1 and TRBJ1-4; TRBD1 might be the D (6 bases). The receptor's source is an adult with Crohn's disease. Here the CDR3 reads CASSESPDTSGANEKLFF. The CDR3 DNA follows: TGCGCCAGCAGTGAGTCCCCGGACACCTCAGGGGCTAATGAAAAACTGTTTTTT.